These T cell receptor beta chains were read from a single sample in a study of identifying expanded T cells in peripheral blood. The repertoire was sequenced with immunoSEQ multiplex PCR; TCRdb's copy has only in-frame clones and lacks some. The sample lists tens of thousands of clones, 88% occurring once. Sample: blood. Receptor source: a person between 18 and 70 years old in good health. The CDR3 runs from the conserved cysteine through the conserved F or W. The order of the fields is D gene, V gene, clone size, J gene, CDR3 protein, CDR3 DNA. A D gene is named only where the DNA matches it firmly. Only some rows state a clone size, as once, few, many or a class for expanded clones.

>TRBD2|TRBV7-2|.|TRBJ2-5
CASSSGLAGLAETQYF
TGTGCCAGCAGCTCTGGACTAGCGGGACTCGCAGAGACCCAGTACTTC
>TRBD2|TRBV6-4|.|TRBJ2-3
CASSVNGGATDTQYF
TGTGCCAGCAGTGTTAACGGGGGGGCGACAGATACGCAGTATTTT
>.|TRBV7-9|.|TRBJ1-4
CASSRDMNEKLFF
TGTGCCAGCAGCAGGGACATGAATGAAAAACTGTTTTTT
>.|TRBV30|.|TRBJ1-2
CAWRENYGYTF
TGTGCCTGGAGAGAGAACTATGGCTACACCTTC
>TRBD1|TRBV5-1|once|TRBJ1-4
CASSFRAGGEEKLFF
TGCGCCAGCAGCTTCCGGGCAGGGGGTGAGGAAAAACTGTTTTTT
>TRBD1|TRBV30|.|TRBJ1-2
CACDRDTF
TGTGCCTGCGACAGGGACACCTTC
>.|TRBV27|.|TRBJ1-1
CASLGGDTEAFF
TGTGCCAGCCTCGGGGGAGACACTGAAGCTTTCTTT
>.|TRBV5-6|once|TRBJ1-1
CASSLRPANTEAFF
TGTGCCAGCAGCTTGCGCCCTGCGAACACTGAAGCTTTCTTT
>.|TRBV15|.|TRBJ1-1
CATSRETGKIDTEAFF
TGTGCCACCAGCAGAGAAACAGGGAAAATCGACACTGAAGCTTTCTTT
>.|TRBV29-1|.|TRBJ1-1
CSVENGQGMGNTEAFF
TGCAGCGTTGAAAACGGTCAGGGCATGGGGAACACTGAAGCTTTCTTT
>.|TRBV6-1|.|TRBJ2-1
CASSEAGSGSNEQFF
TGTGCCAGCAGTGAAGCGGGGTCAGGTAGCAATGAGCAGTTCTTC
>.|TRBV7-6|.|TRBJ1-1
CASSKRAISTEAFF
TGTGCCAGCAGCAAGAGGGCAATCTCCACTGAAGCTTTCTTT
>.|TRBV19|.|TRBJ2-7
CASSISTAVYEQYF
TGTGCCAGTAGTATTAGTACAGCTGTCTACGAGCAGTACTTC
>TRBD1|TRBV11-3|.|TRBJ1-1
CASSPPRGLNTEAFF
TGTGCCAGCAGCCCTCCCAGGGGGCTGAACACTGAAGCTTTCTTT
>.|TRBV7-3|.|TRBJ2-3
CASSPARDFTDTQYF
TGTGCCAGCAGCCCAGCGAGGGATTTCACAGATACGCAGTATTTT
>.|TRBV5-4|.|TRBJ2-3
CASSFEEGETDTQYF
TGTGCCAGCAGCTTTGAGGAGGGCGAGACAGATACGCAGTATTTT
>.|TRBV6-4|.|TRBJ2-1
CASSPGVEYNEQFF
TGTGCCAGCAGCCCCGGGGTAGAGTACAATGAGCAGTTCTTC
>TRBD2|TRBV10-3|.|TRBJ2-3
CASVAGGADTQYF
TGTGCCAGCGTCGCGGGAGGAGCAGATACGCAGTATTTT
>.|TRBV2|.|TRBJ1-1
CASVQDTNTEAFF
TGTGCCAGCGTACAGGATACGAACACTGAAGCTTTCTTT
>.|TRBV30|.|TRBJ2-3
CAWSVNGRGQYF
TGTGCCTGGAGTGTAAACGGGCGTGGGCAGTATTTT
>.|TRBV6-5|.|TRBJ2-1
CASSRTGGPYNEQFF
TGTGCCAGCAGCCGTACGGGGGGCCCGTACAATGAGCAGTTCTTC
>.|TRBV2|.|TRBJ2-3
CASSEYGAQYF
TGTGCCAGCAGTGAATACGGGGCGCAGTATTTT
>.|TRBV5-1|.|TRBJ2-3
CASSLDGFVDTQYF
TGCGCCAGCAGCTTGGATGGGTTCGTTGATACGCAGTATTTT
>.|TRBV4-1|.|TRBJ2-2
CASSQAESTSGELFF
TGCGCCAGCAGCCAAGCCGAGAGTACGTCCGGGGAGCTGTTTTTT
>.|TRBV7-9|.|TRBJ2-3
CASSLGQSSTDTQYF
TGTGCCAGCAGCTTAGGGCAGAGTAGCACAGATACGCAGTATTTT
>.|TRBV6-5|.|TRBJ2-2
CASRGASLETGELFF
TGTGCCAGCAGAGGAGCGAGCCTGGAAACCGGGGAGCTGTTTTTT
>.|TRBV4-2|.|TRBJ1-1
CASSHGVEAFF
TGTGCCAGCAGCCACGGGGTTGAAGCTTTCTTT
>.|TRBV6-4|few|TRBJ1-2
CASSDGNYGYTF
TGTGCCAGCAGTGACGGAAACTATGGCTACACCTTC
>.|TRBV4-1|.|TRBJ2-5
CASSRDGQETQYF
TGCGCCAGCAGCCGGGACGGACAAGAGACCCAGTACTTC
>TRBD1|TRBV6-5|.|TRBJ1-4
CASKMDRTSPELFF
TGTGCCAGCAAAATGGACAGGACCTCTCCCGAACTGTTTTTT
>.|TRBV30|.|TRBJ2-7
CAWSVPGLGSAQYF
TGTGCCTGGAGTGTTCCGGGCCTTGGGTCAGCGCAGTACTTC
>TRBD1|TRBV9|.|TRBJ1-1
CASSPAGTGNTEAFF
TGTGCCAGCAGCCCGGCCGGGACAGGAAACACTGAAGCTTTCTTT
>TRBD1|TRBV7-8|.|TRBJ1-2
CASSFRFSRQGIGYTF
TGTGCCAGCAGCTTTCGGTTTTCCAGACAGGGGATCGGCTACACCTTC
>.|TRBV28|.|TRBJ1-1
CASSLSGLVTEAFF
TGTGCCAGCAGTTTATCGGGGTTGGTCACTGAAGCTTTCTTT
>.|TRBV5-6|.|TRBJ1-6
CASSVLTGMGSPLHF
TGTGCCAGCAGCGTACTAACCGGGATGGGATCACCCCTCCACTTT
>.|TRBV28|.|TRBJ2-7
CASETYEQYF
TGTGCCAGCGAAACCTACGAGCAGTACTTC
>.|TRBV7-9|.|TRBJ2-4
CASSSKVRERLRSIQYF
TGTGCCAGCAGCTCAAAAGTCCGAGAGCGGCTTAGAAGCATTCAGTACTTC
>.|TRBV19|.|TRBJ2-2
CASSIESGSGELFF
TGTGCCAGTAGTATAGAATCCGGGTCCGGGGAGCTGTTTTTT
>.|TRBV5-8|.|TRBJ2-5
CASSLEGGRETQYF
TGTGCCAGCAGCTTGGAAGGGGGACGAGAGACCCAGTACTTC
>.|TRBV2|.|TRBJ2-1
CAKCGSSSYNEQFF
TGTGCCAAGTGTGGGAGCAGCTCCTACAATGAGCAGTTCTTC
>TRBD2|TRBV28|.|TRBJ2-2
CASKRWAGETGELFF
TGTGCCAGCAAAAGGTGGGCGGGAGAGACCGGGGAGCTGTTTTTT
>.|TRBV7-9|.|TRBJ2-5
CASSPIGQTQETQYF
TGTGCCAGCAGCCCAATTGGACAGACACAAGAGACCCAGTACTTC
>.|TRBV4-1|.|TRBJ1-4
CASSQESGREEKLFF
TGCGCCAGCAGCCAAGAATCGGGTAGGGAAGAAAAACTGTTTTTT
>.|TRBV5-4|.|TRBJ1-4
CASSLTLEGEEKLFF
TGTGCCAGCAGCTTGACGTTAGAGGGGGAAGAAAAACTGTTTTTT
>.|TRBV30|.|TRBJ1-3
CAWARDNGNTIYF
TGTGCCTGGGCCCGGGATAACGGAAACACCATATATTTT
>TRBD1|TRBV6-1|.|TRBJ2-3
CASRTGGGADTQYF
TGTGCCAGCAGGACAGGGGGCGGCGCAGATACGCAGTATTTT
>.|TRBV2|.|TRBJ1-2
CASSEARTPGPDIYGYTF
TGTGCCAGCAGTGAGGCCCGAACGCCAGGGCCTGACATCTATGGCTACACCTTC
>TRBD1|TRBV10-3|.|TRBJ2-3
CASSGQGEDTQYF
TGTGCCAGCTCGGGACAGGGGGAAGATACGCAGTATTTT
>.|TRBV5-1|.|TRBJ1-4
CASSLVGLATNEKLFF
TGCGCCAGCAGCTTGGTAGGACTGGCAACTAATGAAAAACTGTTTTTT
>.|TRBV13|.|TRBJ2-7
CASSFGRTPSYEQYF
TGTGCCAGCAGCTTCGGGAGAACCCCCTCCTACGAGCAGTACTTC
>TRBD1|TRBV7-3|.|TRBJ1-3
CASSPGTGGFRSGNTIYF
TGCGCCAGCAGCCCCGGGACAGGGGGATTCCGCTCTGGAAACACCATATATTTT
>.|TRBV6-6|.|TRBJ2-3
CASSYQDSTDTQYF
TGTGCCAGCAGTTACCAAGACTCCACAGATACGCAGTATTTT
>.|TRBV18|.|TRBJ1-4
CASSPGTENEKLFF
TGTGCCAGCTCACCGGGTACAGAAAATGAAAAACTGTTTTTT
>TRBD2|TRBV28|.|TRBJ2-1
CASSLSSGGTFYNEQFF
TGTGCCAGCAGTTTATCTAGCGGGGGGACCTTTTACAATGAGCAGTTCTTC